The 5 T cell receptor beta chains below all came from one sample that was sequenced in a study of T cell changes during pregnancy in multiple sclerosis. Sequencing was performed with immunoSEQ multiplex PCR; in TCRdb, only in-frame clones are kept and a portion is missing. The top ten hold just over 3% of the sample, which has about 65,000 clones, approximately 92% seen once. Source: CD8+ T cells from peripheral blood mononuclear cells, taken in the third trimester of pregnancy. The receptors come from a female donor in good health, enrolled as a control in a pregnancy study.

This chain links TRBV18 with TRBJ2-3, with TRBD2 matching 12 bases. The CDR3 has 18 residues. J was trimmed by 2 bases and V by 4 bases; bases with no gene match: 10. Germline CDR1 reads KGHSH; CDR2 reads LQKENI. The CDR3 DNA reads TGTGCCAGCTCACAGACTAGCGGGGGAGGAACAAACACAGATACGCAGTATTTT. Residues: CASSQTSGGGTNTDTQYF. The full variable domain, with the rest looked up from reference TRBV18 and TRBJ2-3, is NAGVMQNPRHLVRRRGQEARLRCSPMKGHSHVYWYRQLPEEGLKFMVYLQKENIIDESGMPKERFSAEFPKEGPSILRIQQVVRGDSAAYFCASSQTSGGGTNTDTQYFGPGTRLTVL.

The chain recombines TRBV27 with TRBJ2-7; 7 nucleotides match TRBD2. The germline V gene has CDR1 MNHEY and CDR2 SMNVEV (reference sequence). This CDR3 has 14 residues. V lost 4 bases and J lost 6; bases outside the gene matches: 9. The CDR3 sequence is CASSYGSGDFEQYF. The CDR3 nucleotides read TGTGCCAGCAGTTATGGCAGCGGGGATTTCGAGCAGTACTTC.

The gene calls are TRBV29-1 and TRBJ2-7; D perhaps matches TRBD1 (5 bases). CDR1 SQVTM and CDR2 ANQGSEA come from the germline V gene. This CDR3 region has 14 residues. The ends were cut back, 0 bases at V and 7 bases at J, with 16 bases in the middle. CDR3 in amino acids: CSVEEGTGLGEQYF. The CDR3 bases are TGCAGCGTTGAAGAAGGAACAGGCCTCGGGGAGCAGTACTTC.

This clone was detected once. The chain has TRBV25-1 and TRBJ1-6, with 7 bases identical to TRBD1. Germline CDR1 reads MGHDK; CDR2 reads SYGVNS. V was clipped by 1 base and J by 5 bases; unmatched bases: 2. The CDR3 has 15 residues. The CDR3 protein is CASSEWDRNNSPLHF. The CDR3, as DNA: TGTGCCAGCAGTGAATGGGACAGAAATAATTCACCCCTCCACTTT. Using reference TRBV25-1 and TRBJ1-6 for the parts outside the CDR3, the full variable domain is EADIYQTPRYLVIGTGKKITLECSQTMGHDKMYWYQQDPGMELHLIHYSYGVNSTEKGDLSSESTVSRIRTEHFPLTLESARPSHTSQYLCASSEWDRNNSPLHFGNGTRLTVT.

The chain joins TRBV19 to TRBJ1-1; TRBD1 matches at 7 bases. CDR1 is LNHDA, CDR2 SQIVND, per germline (reference sequence). The V segment lost 9 bases and the J segment 3 bases; nucleotides outside the gene matches: 4. CDR3 length equals 12 residues. CDR3 DNA: TGTGCCAGCACCGGGACAGACACTGAAGCTTTCTTT. Residues: CASTGTDTEAFF. Full variable domain (missing parts from reference TRBV19 and TRBJ1-1): DGGITQSPKYLFRKEGQNVTLSCEQNLNHDAMYWYRQDPGQGLRLIYYSQIVNDFQKGDIAEGYSVSREKKESFPLTVTSAQKNPTAFYLCASTGTDTEAFFGQGTRLTVV.